This paragraph covers one TCR beta chain sequence. No cognate antigen has been identified for it. No quality values exist for individual bases; no much larger clone is one base distant. The germline V end is reduced by 3 bases and the J end by 4 bases; junction bases left unmatched: 3. From the cysteine up to the phenylalanine, the CDR3 has a length of 15 residues. The only DNA kept is the CDR3, 45 bases in frame from the first base. From the germline V gene (reference sequence), CDR1 is MNHEY and CDR2 is SMNVEV. This sample was taken from a study of cytomegalovirus exposure and HLA in healthy donors (dated by TCRdb to about 2017). For the study in its entirety: An earlier analysis of approximately 640 of the donors reported 250 to 300 Gb of sequence data and around 120 million unique TCR beta sequences from about 200 million T cells. About 280 gigabases of sequencing data and 70 million to 95 million unique TCR sequences made up an early release that covered roughly 670 HLA-typed donors. Of the roughly 410 genotyped donors, 70% to 90% were placed in the genetic ancestry cluster associated with self-reported Caucasian donors. The study aimed to test whether signatures of past pathogen exposure could be identified by cataloging public T cell receptors. The T cell repertoires of some 670 subjects were profiled by immunosequencing and related to cytomegalovirus serostatus. Besides the first cohort of hundreds of subjects, a separate validation cohort made up of roughly 130 different subjects was used. High-throughput TCR immunosequencing, statistical association of individual TCRs with disease status, and machine learning were combined to predict cytomegalovirus infection status. A later analysis re-analyzed previously published TCR beta repertoires from 666 donors and added high-resolution HLA genotyping to study TCR occurrence patterns. Rather than using new phenotypic data, the later analysis identified candidate immune exposures from TCR beta sequences and from how often those sequences occurred across donors. An earlier analysis of fewer than 750 of the donors used high-throughput TCR beta sequencing to judge whether each TCR beta V gene segment behaved as functional or pseudogenic. Donor age, sex, ethnicity and CMV serostatus were collected together with the repertoire data. A later genetic analysis took genome-wide SNP genotypes for about 55% of the roughly 700 donors and used that subset as a discovery cohort. All discovery cohort repertoires had been generated on a single sequencing platform. HLA typing included class I and class II loci at four-digit resolution. The number of typed donors differed by locus: roughly 629-630 for A, B, C, DRB1 and DQB1; 500 to 550 for DQA1; 606 for DPA1; and around 490 for DPB1. A few DR-DQ haplotypes were treated as single units for association and clustering because of strong linkage in the cohort. Among roughly 400 genotyped donors of the cohort, an average of around 250,000 unique TCR beta nucleotide sequences was sequenced per donor, of which roughly 17% were non-productive.

The cohort comprised fewer than 750 healthy bone marrow donors. All cohort members were sampled while nominally healthy, although unrecorded immune exposures were likely present. The donor tested CMV seronegative, placing the donor among the approximately 360 seronegative members of the cohort. Every donor gave a peripheral blood sample, and the peripheral blood mononuclear cells from that sample were used for TCR beta sequencing. The Qiagen DNeasy Blood Extraction Kit was used to extract genomic DNA from the blood cell samples. Overall study results and their limits: In both the original and validation cohorts, the classifier was reported to diagnose cytomegalovirus status with high specificity and sensitivity. Because counts were too low, about 17 rarely observed V segments, including chromosome 9 orphons, were excluded from the earlier analysis of 587 of the donors. In an earlier analysis of a few hundred of the donors, most TCR beta V segments were observed in productive rearrangements about 90% or about 30% of the time, broadly matching IMGT annotations. In this cohort, only TCR beta chains were sequenced, and detectable features were limited by the absence of alpha or paired-chain data. Several of the top co-occurrence clusters appeared to be linked to parvovirus B19, influenza, CMV and Epstein-Barr virus, according to a later analysis. In a later genetic analysis, a missense DCLRE1C variant was associated with V-gene and J-gene trimming of TCR beta chains, and the association was replicated in an independent cohort. A total of 150 or so TCR beta chains were listed by the study as associated with cytomegalovirus. Because the 87-base-pair reads could not distinguish some IMGT-functional V segments, including TRBV6-2 and TRBV6-3, those segments were excluded. A later analysis found that most CMV-associated TCR beta chains appeared HLA-restricted, with HLA associations seemingly driven largely by CMV exposure. When HLA alleles, especially DR and DQ, strongly co-occurred, attributing TCR associations to individual alleles was difficult. The authors suggested that the approach could potentially be extended to other disease states and immunological phenotypes. Because some donors lacked HLA typing at each locus, the association tests relied only on the typed subset. A group of highly shared sequence variants was considered likely to be a technical artifact of the sequencing pipeline. In a later analysis, HLA-associated TCR beta chains showed more clonal expansion and lower generation probabilities than non-associated chains that were equally common. A further reported finding was that TCR beta sequences accurately predicted the HLA-A and HLA-B alleles for most subjects in the first cohort. The only immune exposure information available for the cohort was CMV serostatus. A later analysis associated about 18,000 TCR beta sequences with specific HLA alleles at a false discovery rate of 0.05. Roughly uniform sequencing depth across donors was assumed in presence/absence analyses, although this assumption may not hold. While some public TCRs were present in many individuals, most TCR sequences turned up only very rarely across donors. Correlated functional status among segregating V segments might be attributable to linkage disequilibrium, but an unknown experimental factor could not be ruled out. In vitro tests confirmed that a few of the cytomegalovirus-associated TCR beta chains recognize cytomegalovirus antigens. In a later analysis, TCR association rates were found to vary across HLA loci, with the most associated TCRs seen for DRB1 alleles and the fewest for HLA-C alleles. A later genetic analysis reported fewer N-insertions in productive TCRs among donors in an Asian-associated ancestry cluster than the roughly 700-donor mean.

Libraries were made using the immunoSEQ multiplex PCR assay. A mixture of 60 forward primers for TCR Vbeta segments and 13 reverse primers for TCR Jbeta segments was used in the multiplex PCR. The CDR3 region of rearranged TCR beta genes was amplified from genomic DNA with a multiplex PCR assay. The amplified TCR beta libraries were sequenced on the Illumina HiSeq System as 87-base-pair reads. Under the source paper's analysis protocol: A later analysis counted about 80 million unique TCR beta chains across the approximately 700 repertoires, and approximately 11 million of these chains were shared by at least two donors. A nearest-neighbor algorithm error-corrected the raw reads and collapsed the reads into unique sequences, merging closely related sequences to remove PCR and sequencing errors. CDR3 sequences were aligned to IMGT reference sequences to assign V, D and J gene segments. For a sequence to be retained, at least a six-nucleotide match to both a V gene segment and a J gene segment was required. Rearrangements were called productive when the CDR3 lacked stop codons and stayed in frame with V and J; all others were non-productive. CDR3 was defined according to IMGT convention as the region running from the second conserved V-encoded cysteine to the conserved J-encoded phenylalanine. The earlier analysis of about 620 of the donors excluded sequences that lacked an unambiguous match to a single V gene segment. In an earlier analysis of about 590 of the donors, a V segment was called functional when productive rearrangements were above 56.7%, and segregating when the standard deviation between donors exceeded 5%. To diagnose cytomegalovirus status from the catalog of TCR beta chain sequences, a statistical classification framework was built. In a later analysis, TCR nucleotide sequences were compared against IMGT/GENE-DB human TR gene sequences so that V and J genes could be assigned. Using the TCRdist pipeline, a later analysis assigned CDR3 sequences along with most-parsimonious VDJ recombination scenarios. In a later analysis, each TCR beta chain was defined by its CDR3 amino acid sequence together with its V-gene family, and reads lacking a unique V-gene family were excluded. A later analysis removed several hundred highly shared, low-generation-probability nucleotide sequences to deal with suspected cross-contamination and a sequencing artifact. For each public chain, a later analysis derived a clonal expansion index from normalized ranks of inferred template counts within each repertoire. In a later analysis, generation probabilities were computed using a VDJ recombination model fitted to out-of-frame rearrangements, and the results were checked against IGoR. In a later analysis, TCR-TCR, TCR-HLA and TCR-CMV co-occurrence was scored with hypergeometric tests, and a repertoire-size bias correction was applied to TCR pairs. To estimate false discovery rates, a later analysis permuted the HLA or CMV assignments 20 times. In a later analysis, co-occurring TCRs were grouped using DBSCAN, with TCRdist sequence similarity added in when clustering inside HLA-allele-positive subsets. Co-occurrence clustering excluded repertoires with fewer than 30,000 or more than 120,000 public chains, plus five with anomalous nucleotide sharing. TCRdb obtained this table from immuneACCESS and retained in-frame rearrangements with V and J assigned. These tables miss some clones; where compared with another copy, unresolved V genes account for less than half of the shortfall, and the remainder is unexplained. The DNA gave D and trimming, while V, J and clone size come from that table. The sample records a few hundred thousand clones, about 79% of which are singletons. Roughly 1.9% of the sample is taken by the ten largest.

In this chain, TRBV27 is recombined with TRBJ2-3; 11 central nucleotides agree with TRBD2. The clonotype was recovered from a man between 18 and 35 years old in good health and CMV-seronegative. Sequencing was done on a sample of PBMCs. The DNA sequence is as follows: TGTGCCAGCAGTTTGCTAGCGGGGGGCGCAGATACGCAGTATTTT. Its protein reads: CASSLLAGGADTQYF.